This T cell receptor beta chain was recovered during a study of cytomegalovirus exposure and HLA in healthy donors (dated by TCRdb to about 2017). At the level of the whole study: The roughly 670 repertoires of the first cohort and the 110 or so validation repertoires were produced on the same platform, according to a later analysis. The study aimed to test whether signatures of past pathogen exposure could be identified by cataloging public T cell receptors. A separate validation cohort of over a hundred different subjects was used in addition to the approximately 640-subject first cohort. To predict cytomegalovirus infection status, the study combined high-throughput TCR immunosequencing, statistical association of individual TCRs with disease status, and machine learning.

For this clone: This clone's antigen is unknown. The input lacks base qualities; no much larger clone sits a single base away.

Summary of the overall study and its limitations: While some public TCRs were present in many individuals, most TCR sequences turned up only very rarely across donors. According to the authors, the approach could potentially be generalized to other disease states and immunological phenotypes. The classifier was reported to diagnose cytomegalovirus status with high specificity and sensitivity in both the original cohort and the validation cohort. All 110 or so repertoires were used to score co-occurrence in the validation cohort in a later analysis, because that analysis had no HLA typing for the cohort. In a later analysis, TCRs clustered in the first cohort were found to also tend to co-occur in the roughly 130 validation repertoires, with roughly 93% of cluster scores above 0. Three of the identified cytomegalovirus-associated TCR beta chains were confirmed in vitro to be specific for cytomegalovirus antigens. In the study, some 180 TCR beta chains were listed as associated with cytomegalovirus.

The donors were included in the validation cohort of 130 or so subjects, a group kept apart from the roughly 700-subject first cohort. CDR1 and CDR2 (SGDLS, YYNGEE) derive from the germline V gene. Reading from cysteine to phenylalanine, the CDR3 counts 14 amino acids. Only the CDR3 DNA is retained, 42 bases long and in frame from the first base. At the junction V is shortened by 0 bases and J by 2 bases, with 9 bases in between. Receptor libraries were prepared by the immunoSEQ multiplex PCR assay. Turning to the authors' computational methods: A statistical classification framework was built to diagnose cytomegalovirus status from the catalog of TCR beta chain sequences. This immuneACCESS table, as held by TCRdb, lists in-frame sequences with V and J called but not all clones. Of the missing ones, under half trace to an unresolved V gene in checked studies; the others have no known cause. V and J calls and clone size come straight from that table; D and trimming were deduced from the DNA. This sample comprises some 320,000 clones, roughly 90% of them detected only once. Of the sample, roughly 1.2% is held by the ten largest clones.

The sequencing sample was made of PBMCs. This chain joins TRBV9 to TRBJ2-7; the D gene is perhaps TRBD1, from 6 matching bases. The receptor comes from a woman aged 25 to 39 in good health and CMV-seropositive. The CDR3 reads CASSVVPGAYEQYF. The nucleotide sequence reads TGTGCCAGCAGCGTAGTTCCAGGGGCCTACGAGCAGTACTTC.